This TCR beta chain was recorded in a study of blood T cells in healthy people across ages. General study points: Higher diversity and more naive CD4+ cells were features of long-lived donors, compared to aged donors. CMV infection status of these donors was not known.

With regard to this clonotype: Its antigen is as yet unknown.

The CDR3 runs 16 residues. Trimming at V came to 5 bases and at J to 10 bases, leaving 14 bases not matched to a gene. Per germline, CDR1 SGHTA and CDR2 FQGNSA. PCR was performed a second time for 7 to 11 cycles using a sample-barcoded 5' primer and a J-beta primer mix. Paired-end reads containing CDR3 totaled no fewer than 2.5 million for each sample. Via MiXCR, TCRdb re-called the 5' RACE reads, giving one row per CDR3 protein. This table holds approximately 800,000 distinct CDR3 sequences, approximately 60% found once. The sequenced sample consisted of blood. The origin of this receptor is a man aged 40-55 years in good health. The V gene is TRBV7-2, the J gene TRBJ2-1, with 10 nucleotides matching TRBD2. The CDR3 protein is CASSPLTSGPPGEQFF. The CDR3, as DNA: TGTGCCAGCAGCCCTTTGACTAGCGGGCCTCCGGGGGAGCAGTTCTTC.